The clone carrying this T cell receptor (beta chain) was counted at least ten times. What it binds is not known. This entry is derived from a study of CD8 T cells in ankylosing spondylitis. General study points: The study looked at matched synovial fluid samples from ankylosing spondylitis patients. Disease-linked clones were reported to be significantly enriched there.

CDR1 and CDR2 from the germline V gene are MNHEY and SMNVEV (reference sequence). Trimming cost V 0 bases and J 2 bases; bases outside gene matches: 0. The CDR3 is 14 amino acids. The authors made TCR beta libraries by quantitative 5'-RACE with molecular barcodes. TCRdb reprocessed the 5' RACE reads via MiXCR and lists one record per CDR3 protein. Seen here are tens of thousands of distinct CDR3 sequences, about 7.2% observed once, and the top ten hold roughly 10%. Sequenced sample: blood, either unsorted or a sorted T cell fraction (not recorded which). The chain combines TRBV27 with TRBJ2-7; 8 bases align to TRBD2. This clonotype was obtained from a male donor with ankylosing spondylitis or in good health (not recorded which). CDR3 amino acids: CASSLSSGTYEQYF. CDR3 sequence (DNA): TGTGCCAGCAGTTTATCTAGCGGGACCTACGAGCAGTACTTC.